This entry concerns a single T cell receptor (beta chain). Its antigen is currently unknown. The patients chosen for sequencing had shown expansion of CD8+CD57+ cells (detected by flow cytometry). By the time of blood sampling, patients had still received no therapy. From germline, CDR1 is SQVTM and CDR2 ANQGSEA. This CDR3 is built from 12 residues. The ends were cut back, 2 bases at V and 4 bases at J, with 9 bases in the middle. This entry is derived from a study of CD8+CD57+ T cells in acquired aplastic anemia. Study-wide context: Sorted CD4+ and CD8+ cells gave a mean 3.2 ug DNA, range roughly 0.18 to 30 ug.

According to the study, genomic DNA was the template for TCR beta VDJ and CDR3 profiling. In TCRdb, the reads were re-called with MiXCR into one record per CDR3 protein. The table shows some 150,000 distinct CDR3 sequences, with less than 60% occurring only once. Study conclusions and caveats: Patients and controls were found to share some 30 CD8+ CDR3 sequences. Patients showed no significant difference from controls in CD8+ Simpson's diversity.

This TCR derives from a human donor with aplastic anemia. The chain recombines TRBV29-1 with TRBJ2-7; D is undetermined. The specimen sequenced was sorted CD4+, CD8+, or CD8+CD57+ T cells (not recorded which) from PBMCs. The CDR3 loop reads CSVEFVGYEQYF. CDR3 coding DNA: TGCAGCGTTGAATTCGTAGGTTACGAGCAGTACTTC.